This T cell receptor beta chain was captured by sequencing in a study of human T cells and chemical hapten exposure. The ends were cut back, 7 bases at V and 5 bases at J, with 23 bases in the middle. The germline CDR1 and CDR2 sequences are MNHEY and SMNVEV (reference sequence). The CDR3 totals 17 residues. Specified time point: patch test 2, 6 weeks after DPC sensitization. Treatment given: therapeutic diphenylcyclopropenone sensitization with weekly scalp DPC. Each CDR3 protein is one row after TCRdb ran MiXCR on the RACE reads. The data contain a few hundred thousand distinct CDR3 sequences, just under 6.5% of them singletons.

The rearrangement joins TRBV27 to TRBJ1-4; D unresolved. The TCR sequence derives from a woman aged 18 to 35 with alopecia areata. Some clones in this sample may be carry-over from other donors' samples. The material was whole blood, obtained in connection with sensitization to the hapten diphenylcyclopropenone (DPC). The CDR3 is CASKESTLLGSNEKLFF. The CDR3 DNA follows: TGTGCCAGCAAAGAATCAACCCTCCTGGGATCGAATGAAAAACTGTTTTTT.